Presented here are 2 T cell receptor beta chains from one specimen sequenced in a study of beta chain features in type 1 diabetes. The study, taken as a whole, reports: For Type 1 diabetes patients, all four CD4+ subsets carried TCRB CDR3s that were moderately but significantly shorter.

Their antigen targets remain unknown. The sequenced template was cDNA made from the entire isolated RNA. The table came from immunoSEQ multiplex PCR; TCRdb's copy has only in-frame clones and leaves some out. The repertoire consists of around 250,000 clones, with around 21% occurring once and the leading ten covering 0.028%. Input material: naive CD4+ T cells from blood. These receptors were taken from a woman in her 40s with type 1 diabetes.

On this clone itself: The junction and the germline gene differ at one end; a read error may be behind it. This chain uses TRBV29-1 with TRBJ2-7, with a tentative D call TRBD2 (5 bases). The CDR3 consists of 13 residues. Looked up from germline, CDR1 is SQVTM and CDR2 is ANQGSEA. The CDR3 DNA follows: TGCAGCGTTAGACTCGGGGTAGGCTACGAGCAGTGCTTC. This gives the protein CSVRLGVGYEQCF.

The rearrangement joins TRBV19 to TRBJ2-2; D not certain. This CDR3 region has 12 residues. V shed 8 bases and J shed 4 bases, with 8 bases lying between them. Per germline, CDR1 LNHDA and CDR2 SQIVND (reference sequence). CDR3 sequence (DNA): TGTGCCAGTCGTCTCTTCACCGGGGAGCTGTTTTTT. Translation: CASRLFTGELFF.